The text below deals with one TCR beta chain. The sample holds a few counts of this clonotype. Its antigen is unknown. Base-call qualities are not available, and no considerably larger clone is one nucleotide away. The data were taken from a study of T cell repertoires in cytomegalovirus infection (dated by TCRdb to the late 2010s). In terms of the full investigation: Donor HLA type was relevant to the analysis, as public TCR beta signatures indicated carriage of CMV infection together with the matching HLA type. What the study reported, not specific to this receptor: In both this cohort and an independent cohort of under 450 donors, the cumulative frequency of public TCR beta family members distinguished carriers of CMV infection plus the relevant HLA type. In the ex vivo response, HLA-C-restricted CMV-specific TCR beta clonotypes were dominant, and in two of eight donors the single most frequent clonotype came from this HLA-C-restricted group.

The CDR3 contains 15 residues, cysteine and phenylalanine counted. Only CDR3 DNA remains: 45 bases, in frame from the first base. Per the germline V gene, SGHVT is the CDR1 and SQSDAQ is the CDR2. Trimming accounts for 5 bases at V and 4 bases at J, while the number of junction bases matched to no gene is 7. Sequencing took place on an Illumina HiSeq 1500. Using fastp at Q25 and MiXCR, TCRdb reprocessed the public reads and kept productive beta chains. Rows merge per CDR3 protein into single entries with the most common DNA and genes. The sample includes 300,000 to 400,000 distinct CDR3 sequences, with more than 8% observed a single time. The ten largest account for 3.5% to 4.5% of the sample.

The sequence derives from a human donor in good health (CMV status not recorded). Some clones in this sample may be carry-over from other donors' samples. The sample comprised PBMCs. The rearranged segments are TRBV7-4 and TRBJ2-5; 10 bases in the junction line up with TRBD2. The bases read TGTGCCAGCAGCCCTACCAGCGGGGGGGGAGAGACCCAGTACTTC. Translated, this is CASSPTSGGGETQYF. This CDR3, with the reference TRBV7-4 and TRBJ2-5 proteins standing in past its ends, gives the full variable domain GAGVSQSPRYKVAKRGRDVALRCDSISGHVTLYWYRQTLGQGSEVLTYSQSDAQRDKSGRPSGRFSAERPERSVSTLKIQRTEQGDSAVYLCASSPTSGGGETQYFGPGTRLLVL.